This T cell receptor (beta chain) stems from a study of Ad26.COV2.S vaccination and SARS-CoV-2 variants. The treatment was: 15 to 20 received Ad26.COV2.S at low or high dose, single or two shots; 5 received placebo; per-sample allocation not given. On day 63 after the first injection, vaccine and placebo recipients gave samples. CDR3 length: 15 residues. Germline V gene data show CDR1 as MNHEY and CDR2 as SVGAGI. After removal of 2 bases from V and 4 bases from J, the junction contained 4 bases not matched to a gene. TCRdb's table, derived via immunoSEQ multiplex PCR, lists solely in-frame clones and lacks some. Among some 460,000 clones listed, roughly 87% were seen once.

The receptor comes from a person between 18 and 60 years old who received the Ad26.COV2.S COVID-19 vaccine or a placebo. The chain links TRBV6-5 to TRBJ1-1, with 10 bases lining up with TRBD1. The starting material was peripheral blood, obtained in a trial of Ad26.COV2.S vaccine versus placebo. The CDR3 DNA is TGTGCCAGCAGTTACCGCGACAGGGGGCGCACTGAAGCTTTCTTT. Translating it yields CASSYRDRGRTEAFF.